This is a list of T cell receptor beta chains from one sample in a study of cytomegalovirus exposure and HLA in healthy donors. TCRdb's table, derived via immunoSEQ multiplex PCR, lists solely in-frame clones and lacks some. The table shows fewer than 200,000 clones, with approximately 80% occurring only once. Sequencing was carried out using PBMCs. Receptor source: a woman between 45 and 60 years old in good health and CMV-seropositive. Each CDR3 is given with its conserved first and last residue. D genes are given only for firm matches. Expanded clones get a size class; other rows say once, few or many, or leave the size out.

j_call d_call v_call clone_size cdr3_aa cdr3_nt
TRBJ2-3 NA TRBV2 NA CASTALTDTQYF TGTGCCAGCACCGCGTTAACAGATACGCAGTATTTT
TRBJ2-4 NA TRBV2 NA CASSGLTTTALAKNIQYF TGTGCCAGCAGTGGACTCACCACCACTGCACTAGCCAAAAACATTCAGTACTTC
TRBJ2-1 TRBD1 TRBV7-9 NA CASSPQGQEANEQFF TGTGCCAGCAGCCCTCAAGGACAGGAAGCTAATGAGCAGTTCTTC
TRBJ1-5 NA TRBV29-1 NA CSVESRDTYGRSNQPQHF TGCAGCGTTGAATCCCGGGACACCTACGGTCGTAGCAATCAGCCCCAGCATTTT
TRBJ2-1 TRBD1 TRBV18 NA CASSLRSGTGEYNEQFF TGTGCCAGCTCACTAAGATCCGGGACAGGGGAATACAATGAGCAGTTCTTC
TRBJ2-1 TRBD2 TRBV4-2 NA CASSQGLAEQFF TGTGCCAGCAGCCAAGGACTAGCGGAGCAGTTCTTC
TRBJ2-3 TRBD2 TRBV18 NA CASSPRSSASGRGTDTQYF TGTGCCAGCTCACCACGATCCTCGGCTAGCGGGAGAGGCACAGATACGCAGTATTTT
TRBJ2-3 TRBD2 TRBV4-2 few CASSQDGVAGGLGDTQYF TGTGCCAGCAGCCAAGATGGTGTAGCGGGAGGGCTGGGGGATACGCAGTATTTT
TRBJ2-7 NA TRBV28 NA CASSPRLSSYEQYF TGTGCCAGCAGTCCGAGACTGAGCTCCTACGAGCAGTACTTC
TRBJ1-1 NA TRBV19 NA CASSSYRARGAEAFF TGTGCCAGTAGTTCCTACAGGGCCCGAGGGGCCGAGGCTTTCTTT
TRBJ2-6 NA TRBV19 NA CATTMGGFSGANVLTF TGTGCCACAACGATGGGGGGATTCTCTGGGGCCAACGTCCTGACTTTC
TRBJ1-4 NA TRBV6-6 NA CASSYSREKLFF TGTGCCAGCAGTTACTCGCGAGAAAAACTGTTTTTT
TRBJ2-6 NA TRBV5-1 NA CASSLEGQGLGGANVLTF TGCGCCAGCAGCTTGGAGGGTCAGGGCCTTGGAGGGGCCAACGTCCTGACTTTC
TRBJ2-5 NA TRBV7-6 NA CASSPVYQETQYF TGTGCCAGCAGCCCTGTATACCAAGAGACCCAGTACTTC
TRBJ1-1 NA TRBV10-3 NA CAISDYGQNTEAFF TGTGCCATCAGTGATTATGGACAGAACACTGAAGCTTTCTTT
TRBJ2-3 TRBD2 TRBV7-2 NA CASSLFAGGPGGTQYF TGTGCCAGCAGCTTATTTGCGGGAGGGCCCGGAGGTACGCAGTATTTT
TRBJ2-1 NA TRBV5-1 NA CASSLEKASVYNEQFF TGCGCCAGCAGCTTGGAAAAGGCTAGCGTGTACAATGAGCAGTTCTTC
TRBJ1-1 NA TRBV30 NA CASERQAQAFF TGTGCCTCGGAGAGACAGGCGCAAGCTTTCTTT
TRBJ1-5 NA TRBV29-1 NA CSVVIGSVGQPQHF TGCAGCGTTGTGATCGGGAGCGTAGGTCAGCCCCAGCATTTT
TRBJ2-7 TRBD2 TRBV13 NA CASSLLAGGEQYF TGTGCCAGCAGCTTACTAGCGGGGGGCGAGCAGTACTTC
TRBJ2-7 TRBD1 TRBV5-8 NA CATPRDRGLSSYEQYF TGTGCCACTCCCCGGGACAGAGGGCTTAGCTCCTACGAGCAGTACTTC
TRBJ2-3 TRBD2 TRBV9 NA CASSVAGLAGTDTQYF TGTGCCAGCAGCGTCGCCGGACTAGCGGGCACAGATACGCAGTATTTT
TRBJ2-5 NA TRBV7-3 NA CASSSERGLLQETQYF TGTGCCAGCAGCTCCGAGAGAGGGCTCCTACAAGAGACCCAGTACTTC
TRBJ1-1 NA TRBV2 NA CASSVVSQGSVAAFF TGTGCCAGCAGCGTCGTAAGCCAGGGGTCTGTAGCGGCTTTCTTT
TRBJ2-7 TRBD2 TRBV19 NA CASSILAGSPYEQYF TGTGCCAGTAGTATTTTAGCGGGAAGTCCCTACGAGCAGTACTTC
TRBJ2-1 TRBD2 TRBV18 once CASSTGLAGGHEQFF TGTGCCAGCTCAACGGGACTAGCGGGGGGGCATGAGCAGTTCTTC
TRBJ2-1 NA TRBV11-1 NA CASSLAGRVRYNEQFF TGTGCCAGCAGCTTAGCAGGCAGGGTCCGGTACAATGAGCAGTTCTTC
TRBJ2-5 NA TRBV4-3 NA CASSQSFEQSEEQYF TGCGCCAGCAGCCAAAGCTTCGAACAATCCGAGGAGCAGTACTTC
TRBJ1-1 NA TRBV7-2 NA CASRNFEAFF TGTGCCAGTCGTAATTTCGAAGCTTTCTTT
TRBJ2-6 NA TRBV2 NA CASSLQGPGGANVLTF TGTGCCAGCAGCTTACAGGGACCAGGGGGGGCCAACGTCCTGACTTTC
TRBJ2-3 NA TRBV11-3 NA CASSLGRGSDTQYF TGTGCCAGCAGCTTAGGGCGGGGCTCAGATACGCAGTATTTT
TRBJ1-2 NA TRBV5-8 NA CASSYSRTTNYGYTF TGTGCCAGCAGCTATTCCCGGACTACTAACTATGGCTACACCTTC
TRBJ1-5 NA TRBV19 NA CASSTPTGTNQPQHF TGTGCCAGTAGTACTCCGACAGGAACCAATCAGCCCCAGCATTTT
TRBJ1-2 NA TRBV9 NA CASRSDRASNYGYTF TGTGCCAGCAGGTCCGACAGAGCATCTAACTATGGCTACACCTTC
TRBJ2-1 NA TRBV9 once CASSVTFIRNEQFF TGTGCCAGCAGCGTTACTTTTATACGGAATGAGCAGTTCTTC
TRBJ1-6 TRBD1 TRBV10-2 NA CASTGTGHSPLHF TGCGCCAGCACCGGGACAGGGCATTCACCCCTCCACTTT
TRBJ2-2 NA TRBV5-4 once CASSPEGTNTGELFF TGTGCCAGCAGCCCAGAGGGAACGAACACCGGGGAGCTGTTTTTT
TRBJ1-2 TRBD1 TRBV7-2 NA CASSFVRTGAYGYTF TGTGCCAGCAGCTTCGTCCGGACAGGGGCCTATGGCTACACCTTC
TRBJ2-7 NA TRBV6-5 NA CASSYSTRGEQYF TGTGCCAGCAGTTACTCGACAAGGGGGGAGCAGTACTTC
TRBJ2-3 TRBD2 TRBV6-6 NA CASSRSGGGPDTQYF TGTGCCAGCAGCCGTAGCGGGGGGGGCCCAGATACGCAGTATTTT
TRBJ2-3 NA TRBV19 NA CASRNVLADTQYF TGTGCCAGTAGGAATGTTTTAGCAGATACGCAGTATTTT
TRBJ1-2 TRBD1 TRBV5-1 NA CASSSGQVNYGYTF TGCGCCAGCAGCTCGGGACAGGTCAACTATGGCTACACCTTC
TRBJ1-3 TRBD1 TRBV10-3 NA CAAGQGDSGNTIYF TGTGCCGCAGGACAGGGAGACTCTGGAAACACCATATATTTT
TRBJ1-2 NA TRBV28 NA CASSSPGAGREGYTF TGTGCCAGCAGTTCCCCAGGGGCCGGGCGGGAGGGCTACACCTTC
TRBJ2-1 TRBD1 TRBV6-1 NA CASRYGQGAHNEQFF TGTGCCAGCAGGTACGGACAGGGAGCCCACAATGAGCAGTTCTTC
TRBJ1-2 TRBD1 TRBV29-1 NA CSVVVGQGYGGYTF TGCAGCGTTGTCGTCGGACAGGGGTACGGGGGCTACACCTTC
TRBJ2-2 NA TRBV14 NA CASSQAYGGTGELFF TGTGCCAGCAGCCAAGCTTACGGCGGCACCGGGGAGCTGTTTTTT
TRBJ1-2 NA TRBV28 NA CASSYVRGANYGYTF TGTGCCAGCAGTTACGTAAGGGGCGCCAACTATGGCTACACCTTC
TRBJ1-2 NA TRBV4-3 NA CASSQVVGAIGYTF TGCGCCAGCAGCCAAGTGGTGGGGGCAATTGGCTACACCTTC
TRBJ1-2 NA TRBV11-2 NA CASSQTRAVRYTF TGTGCCAGCAGCCAGACGAGGGCCGTTCGCTACACCTTC
TRBJ2-1 TRBD1 TRBV10-1 NA CASSDKGARNEQFF TGCGCCAGCAGTGATAAGGGGGCGCGAAATGAGCAGTTCTTC
TRBJ2-3 NA TRBV5-1 NA CASSFRGSTDTQYF TGCGCCAGCAGCTTCCGGGGGAGCACAGATACGCAGTATTTT